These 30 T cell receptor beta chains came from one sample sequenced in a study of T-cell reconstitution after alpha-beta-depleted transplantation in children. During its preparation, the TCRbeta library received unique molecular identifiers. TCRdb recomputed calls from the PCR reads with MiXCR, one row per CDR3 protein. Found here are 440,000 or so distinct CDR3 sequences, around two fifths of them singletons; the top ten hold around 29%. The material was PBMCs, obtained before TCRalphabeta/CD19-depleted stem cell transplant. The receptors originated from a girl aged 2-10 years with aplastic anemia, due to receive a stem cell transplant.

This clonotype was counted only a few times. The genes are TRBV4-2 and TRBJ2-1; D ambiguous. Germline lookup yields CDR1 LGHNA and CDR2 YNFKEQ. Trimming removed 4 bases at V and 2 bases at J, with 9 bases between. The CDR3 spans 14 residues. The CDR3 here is CASSPGAAYNEQFF. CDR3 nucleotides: TGTGCCAGCAGCCCGGGCGCCGCCTACAATGAGCAGTTCTTC.

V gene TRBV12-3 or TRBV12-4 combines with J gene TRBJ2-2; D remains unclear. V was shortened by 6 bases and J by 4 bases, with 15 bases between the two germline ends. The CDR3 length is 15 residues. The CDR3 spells CASSSVLQRTGELFF. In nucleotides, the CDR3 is TGTGCCAGCAGCTCAGTCCTACAACGCACCGGGGAGCTGTTTTTT.

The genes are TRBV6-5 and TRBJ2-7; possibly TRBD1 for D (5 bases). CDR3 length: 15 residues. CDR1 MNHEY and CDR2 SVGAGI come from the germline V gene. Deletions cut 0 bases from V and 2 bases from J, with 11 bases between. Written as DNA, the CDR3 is TGTGCCAGCAGTTACTCCCCAGGGCTGGCCTACGAGCAGTACTTC. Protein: CASSYSPGLAYEQYF.

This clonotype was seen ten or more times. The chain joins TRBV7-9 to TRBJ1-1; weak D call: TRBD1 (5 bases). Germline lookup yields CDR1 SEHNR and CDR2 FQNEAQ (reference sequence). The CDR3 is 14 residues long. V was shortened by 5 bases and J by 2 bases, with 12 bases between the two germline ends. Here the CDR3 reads CASSQIRANTEAFF. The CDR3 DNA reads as TGTGCCAGCAGCCAAATCAGGGCTAACACTGAAGCTTTCTTT.

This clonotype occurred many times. The CDR3 nucleotides read TGTGCCACCAGTGCGGCAGGGATCCACGAGCAGTACTTC. It specifies CATSAAGIHEQYF. The chain joins TRBV24-1 to TRBJ2-7; the D gene is possibly TRBD1 (5 bases). This CDR3 comprises 13 residues. Germline CDR1 is KGHDR and CDR2 is SFDVKD. V lost 5 bases to trimming and J lost 5 bases, with 12 bases between them.

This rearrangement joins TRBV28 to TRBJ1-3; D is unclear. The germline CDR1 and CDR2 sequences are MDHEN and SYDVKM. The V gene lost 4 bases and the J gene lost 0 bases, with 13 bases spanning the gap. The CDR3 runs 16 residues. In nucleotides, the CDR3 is TGTGCCAGCAGTTCCGCTGGGCCTCGCTCTGGAAACACCATATATTTT. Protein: CASSSAGPRSGNTIYF.

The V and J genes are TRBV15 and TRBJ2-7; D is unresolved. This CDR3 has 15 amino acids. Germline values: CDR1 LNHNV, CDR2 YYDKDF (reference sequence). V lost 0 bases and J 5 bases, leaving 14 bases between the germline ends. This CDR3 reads CATSRDLRSADEQYF. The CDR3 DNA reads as TGTGCCACCAGCAGAGATCTTCGTTCGGCAGACGAGCAGTACTTC. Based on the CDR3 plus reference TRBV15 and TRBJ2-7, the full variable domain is DAMVIQNPRYQVTQFGKPVTLSCSQTLNHNVMYWYQQKSSQAPKLLFHYYDKDFNNEADTPDNFQSRRPNTSFCFLDIRSPGLGDTAMYLCATSRDLRSADEQYFGPGTRLTVT.

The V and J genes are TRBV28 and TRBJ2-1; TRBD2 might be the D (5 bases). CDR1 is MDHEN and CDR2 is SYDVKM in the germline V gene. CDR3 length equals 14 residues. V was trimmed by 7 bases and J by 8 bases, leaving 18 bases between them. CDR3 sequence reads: CASTGNLHMDEQFF. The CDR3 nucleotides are TGTGCCAGCACCGGGAACCTACACATGGATGAGCAGTTCTTC.

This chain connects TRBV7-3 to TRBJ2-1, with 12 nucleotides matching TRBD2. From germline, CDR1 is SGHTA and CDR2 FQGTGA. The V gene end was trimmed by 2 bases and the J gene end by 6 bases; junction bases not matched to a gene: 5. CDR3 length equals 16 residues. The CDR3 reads CASSLSSGRAPNEQFF. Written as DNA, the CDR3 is TGTGCCAGCAGCTTATCTAGCGGGAGGGCTCCCAATGAGCAGTTCTTC. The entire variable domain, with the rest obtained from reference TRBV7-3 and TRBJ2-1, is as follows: GAGVSQTPSNKVTEKGKYVELRCDPISGHTALYWYRQSLGQGPEFLIYFQGTGAADDSGLPNDRFFAVRPEGSVSTLKIQRTERGDSAVYLCASSLSSGRAPNEQFFGPGTRLTVL.

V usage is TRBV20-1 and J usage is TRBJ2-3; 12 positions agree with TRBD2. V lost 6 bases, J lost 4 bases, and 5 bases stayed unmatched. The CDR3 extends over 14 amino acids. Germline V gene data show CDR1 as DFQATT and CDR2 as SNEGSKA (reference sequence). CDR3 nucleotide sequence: TGCAGTGCCAGACTAGCGGGAGACCCAGATACGCAGTATTTT. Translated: CSARLAGDPDTQYF.

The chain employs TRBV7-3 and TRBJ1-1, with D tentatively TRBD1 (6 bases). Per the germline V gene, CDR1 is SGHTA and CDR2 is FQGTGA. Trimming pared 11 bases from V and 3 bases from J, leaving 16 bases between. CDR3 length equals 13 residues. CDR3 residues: CASRRGGDTEAFF. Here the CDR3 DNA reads TGTGCCTCCCGGCGGGGGGGCGACACTGAAGCTTTCTTT.

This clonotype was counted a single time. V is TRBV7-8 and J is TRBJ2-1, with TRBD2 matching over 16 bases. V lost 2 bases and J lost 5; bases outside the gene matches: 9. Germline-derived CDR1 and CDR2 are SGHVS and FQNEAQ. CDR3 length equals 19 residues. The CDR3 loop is CASSLISGTSGGADNEQFF. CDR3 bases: TGTGCCAGCAGCTTAATTTCCGGGACTAGCGGGGGGGCGGACAATGAGCAGTTCTTC.

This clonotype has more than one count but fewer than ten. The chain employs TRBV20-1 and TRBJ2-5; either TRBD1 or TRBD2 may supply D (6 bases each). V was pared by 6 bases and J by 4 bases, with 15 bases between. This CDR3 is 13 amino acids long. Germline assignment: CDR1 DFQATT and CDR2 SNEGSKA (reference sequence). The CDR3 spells CSARGEGGETQYF. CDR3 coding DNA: TGCAGTGCGAGGGGGGAAGGGGGAGAGACCCAGTACTTC.

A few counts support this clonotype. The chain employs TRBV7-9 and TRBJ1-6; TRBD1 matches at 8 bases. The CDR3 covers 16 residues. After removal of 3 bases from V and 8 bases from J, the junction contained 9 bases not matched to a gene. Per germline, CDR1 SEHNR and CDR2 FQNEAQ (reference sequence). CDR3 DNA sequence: TGTGCCAGCAGCTTCATCCAGGGGGCCGGTTATTCACCCCTCCACTTT. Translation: CASSFIQGAGYSPLHF.

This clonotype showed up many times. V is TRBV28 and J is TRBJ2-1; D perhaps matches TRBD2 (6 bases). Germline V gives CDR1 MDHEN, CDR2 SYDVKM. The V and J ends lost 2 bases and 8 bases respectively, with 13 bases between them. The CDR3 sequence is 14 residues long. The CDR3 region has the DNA TGTGCCAGCAGTTTAGGTGGGAGGTGGTATGAGCAGTTCTTC. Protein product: CASSLGGRWYEQFF.

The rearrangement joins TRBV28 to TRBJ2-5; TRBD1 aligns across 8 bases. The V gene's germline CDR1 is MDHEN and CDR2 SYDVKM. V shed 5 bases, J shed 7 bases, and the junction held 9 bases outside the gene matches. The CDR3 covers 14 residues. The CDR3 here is CASSTRQGRTTQYF. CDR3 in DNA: TGTGCCAGCAGTACAAGACAGGGGAGGACGACCCAGTACTTC.

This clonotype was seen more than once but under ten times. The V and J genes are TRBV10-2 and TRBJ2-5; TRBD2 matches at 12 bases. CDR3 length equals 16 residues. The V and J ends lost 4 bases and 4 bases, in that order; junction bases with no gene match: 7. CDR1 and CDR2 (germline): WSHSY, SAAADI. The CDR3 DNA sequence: TGCGCCAGCAGTGCTCTCCCGGGACTAGCGGGAGAGACCCAGTACTTC. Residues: CASSALPGLAGETQYF.

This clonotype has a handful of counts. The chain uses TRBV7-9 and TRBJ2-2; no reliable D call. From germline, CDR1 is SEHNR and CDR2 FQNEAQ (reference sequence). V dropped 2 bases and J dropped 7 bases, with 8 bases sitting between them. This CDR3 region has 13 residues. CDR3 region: CASSLRLDGELFF. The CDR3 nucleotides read TGTGCCAGCAGCTTAAGGCTAGACGGGGAGCTGTTTTTT.

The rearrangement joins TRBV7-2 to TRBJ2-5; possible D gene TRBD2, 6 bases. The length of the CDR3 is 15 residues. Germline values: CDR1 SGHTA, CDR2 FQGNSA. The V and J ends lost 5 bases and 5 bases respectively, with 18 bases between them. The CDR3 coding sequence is TGTGCCAGCAGCCCCTCGCGGGACCGGGGGGAGACCCAGTACTTC. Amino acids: CASSPSRDRGETQYF.

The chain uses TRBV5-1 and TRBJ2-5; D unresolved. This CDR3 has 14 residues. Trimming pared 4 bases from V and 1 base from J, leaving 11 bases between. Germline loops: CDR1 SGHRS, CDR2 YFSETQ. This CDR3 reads CASSRSGVQETQYF. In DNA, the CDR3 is TGCGCCAGCAGCCGATCAGGAGTCCAAGAGACCCAGTACTTC.

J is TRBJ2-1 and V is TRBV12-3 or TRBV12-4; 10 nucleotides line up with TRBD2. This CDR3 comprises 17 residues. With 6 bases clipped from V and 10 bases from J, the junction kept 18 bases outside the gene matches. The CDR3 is CASSLRVLAGEYLEQFF. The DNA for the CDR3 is TGTGCCAGCAGCCTCAGAGTGCTAGCGGGAGAATATTTGGAGCAGTTCTTC.

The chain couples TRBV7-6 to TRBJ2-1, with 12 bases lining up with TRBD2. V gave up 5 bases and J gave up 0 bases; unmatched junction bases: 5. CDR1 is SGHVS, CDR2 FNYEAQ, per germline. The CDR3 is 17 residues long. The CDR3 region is CASSRTSGAASYNEQFF. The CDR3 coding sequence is TGTGCCAGCAGCAGGACTAGCGGGGCCGCCTCCTACAATGAGCAGTTCTTC.

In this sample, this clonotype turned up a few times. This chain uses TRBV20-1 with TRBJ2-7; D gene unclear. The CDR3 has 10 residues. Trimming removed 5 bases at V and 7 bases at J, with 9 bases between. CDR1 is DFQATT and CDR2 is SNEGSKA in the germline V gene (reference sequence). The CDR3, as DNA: TGCAGTGCTCAGTTGGAAGAGCAGTACTTC. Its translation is CSAQLEEQYF.

CDR3 DNA: TGCAGTGCTAGAGATGCAGGGAGCGTCGGCGAGACCCAGTACTTC. It is translated as CSARDAGSVGETQYF. The chain recombines TRBV20-1 with TRBJ2-5, with D perhaps matching TRBD1 or TRBD2 (5 bases each). This CDR3 has 15 residues. The V gene lost 0 bases and the J gene lost 5 bases, with 16 bases spanning the gap. In germline, CDR1 is DFQATT, CDR2 SNEGSKA (reference sequence).

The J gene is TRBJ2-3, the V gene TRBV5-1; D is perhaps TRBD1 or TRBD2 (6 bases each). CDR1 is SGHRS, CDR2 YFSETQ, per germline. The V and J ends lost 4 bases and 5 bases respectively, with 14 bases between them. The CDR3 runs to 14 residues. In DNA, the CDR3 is TGCGCCAGCAGCACAGGGAGGTACCTAGATACGCAGTATTTT. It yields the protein CASSTGRYLDTQYF. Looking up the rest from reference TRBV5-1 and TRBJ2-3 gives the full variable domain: KAGVTQTPRYLIKTRGQQVTLSCSPISGHRSVSWYQQTPGQGLQFLFEYFSETQRNKGNFPGRFSGRQFSNSRSEMNVSTLELGDSALYLCASSTGRYLDTQYFGPGTRLTVL.

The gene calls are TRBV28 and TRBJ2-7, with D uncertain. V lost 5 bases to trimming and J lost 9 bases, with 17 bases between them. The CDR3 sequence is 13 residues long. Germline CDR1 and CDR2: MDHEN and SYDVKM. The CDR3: CASSAPRYSWQYF. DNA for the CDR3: TGTGCCAGCAGTGCTCCACGATACAGTTGGCAGTACTTC. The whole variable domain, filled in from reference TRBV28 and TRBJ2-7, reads DVKVTQSSRYLVKRTGEKVFLECVQDMDHENMFWYRQDPGLGLRLIYFSYDVKMKEKGDIPEGYSVSREKKERFSLILESASTNQTSMYLCASSAPRYSWQYFGPGTRLTVT.

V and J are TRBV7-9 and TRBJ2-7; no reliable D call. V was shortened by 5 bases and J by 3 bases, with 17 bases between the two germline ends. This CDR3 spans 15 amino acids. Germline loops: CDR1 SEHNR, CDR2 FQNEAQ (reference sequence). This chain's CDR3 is CASSPPSGRDYEQYF. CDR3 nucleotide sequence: TGTGCCAGCAGCCCTCCGTCGGGTCGAGACTACGAGCAGTACTTC.

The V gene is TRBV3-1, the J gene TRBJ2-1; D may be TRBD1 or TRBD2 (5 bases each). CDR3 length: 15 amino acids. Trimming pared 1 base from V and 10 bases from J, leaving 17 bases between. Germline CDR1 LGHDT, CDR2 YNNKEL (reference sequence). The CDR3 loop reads CASSQATGPQWEQFF. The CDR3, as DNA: TGTGCCAGCAGCCAAGCTACGGGACCCCAATGGGAGCAGTTCTTC.

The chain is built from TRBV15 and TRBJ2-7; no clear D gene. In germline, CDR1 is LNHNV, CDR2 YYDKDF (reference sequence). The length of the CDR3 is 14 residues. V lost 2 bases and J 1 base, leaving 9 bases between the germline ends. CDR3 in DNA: TGTGCCACCAGCAGACAACGGGTTTCCTACGAGCAGTACTTC. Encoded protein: CATSRQRVSYEQYF.

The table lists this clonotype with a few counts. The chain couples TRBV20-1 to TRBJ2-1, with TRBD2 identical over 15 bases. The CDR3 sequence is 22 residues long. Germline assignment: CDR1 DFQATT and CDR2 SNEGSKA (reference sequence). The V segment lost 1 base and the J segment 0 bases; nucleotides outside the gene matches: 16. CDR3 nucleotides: TGCAGTGCTAGAGGTGGGGGGCCGGGACTAGCGGGAGGCGGGAGCTCCTACAATGAGCAGTTCTTC. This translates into CSARGGGPGLAGGGSSYNEQFF.